Sequencing of this T cell receptor beta chain was carried out in a study of CD8+ T cells in alopecia areata. Study-level findings and limits: Scalp data also include sequences from resident alphabeta T cells of normal skin.

Once RNA had been extracted, it was reverse transcribed into cDNA to act as the sequencing template. Sequencing was performed with immunoSEQ multiplex PCR; in TCRdb, only in-frame clones are kept and a portion is missing. The sample lists some 150,000 clones, about 67% occurring once. V dropped 1 base and J dropped 1 base, with 7 bases sitting between them. Looked up from germline, CDR1 is MNHNY and CDR2 is SVGAGI (reference sequence). The CDR3 sequence is 14 residues long. In regard to this clone: Its target is unknown.

Sample: CD8+ T cells sorted from blood, taken at week 0. The chain combines TRBV6-6 with TRBJ2-5; maybe TRBD1 (5 bases). This TCR derives from a human donor with alopecia areata. This CDR3 is CASSYLDSQETQYF. The CDR3 bases are TGTGCCAGCAGTTACTTAGACAGCCAAGAGACCCAGTACTTC.